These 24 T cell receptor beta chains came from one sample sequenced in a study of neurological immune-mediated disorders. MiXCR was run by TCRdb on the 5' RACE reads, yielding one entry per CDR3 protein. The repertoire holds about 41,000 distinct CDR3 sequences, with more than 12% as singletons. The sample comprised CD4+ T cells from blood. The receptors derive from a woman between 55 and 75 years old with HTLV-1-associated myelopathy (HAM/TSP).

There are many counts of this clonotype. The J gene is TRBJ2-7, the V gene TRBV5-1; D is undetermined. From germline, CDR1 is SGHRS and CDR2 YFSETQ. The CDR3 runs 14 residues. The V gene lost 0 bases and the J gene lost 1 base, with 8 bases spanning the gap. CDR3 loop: CASSLGRGSYEQYF. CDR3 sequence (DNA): TGCGCCAGCAGCTTGGGGCGAGGATCCTACGAGCAGTACTTC.

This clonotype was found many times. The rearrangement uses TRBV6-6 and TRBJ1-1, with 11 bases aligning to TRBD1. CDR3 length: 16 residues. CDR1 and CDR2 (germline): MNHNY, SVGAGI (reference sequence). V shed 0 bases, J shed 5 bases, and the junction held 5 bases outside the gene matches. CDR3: CASSYSGQGGGTEAFF. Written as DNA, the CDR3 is TGTGCCAGCAGTTACTCGGGACAGGGGGGTGGGACTGAAGCTTTCTTT.

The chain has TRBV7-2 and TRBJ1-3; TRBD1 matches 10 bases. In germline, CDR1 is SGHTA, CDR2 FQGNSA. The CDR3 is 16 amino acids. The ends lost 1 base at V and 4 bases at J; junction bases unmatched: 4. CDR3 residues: CASSLGGTGVGNTIYF. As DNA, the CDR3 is TGTGCCAGCAGCTTAGGCGGGACAGGGGTCGGAAACACCATATATTTT.

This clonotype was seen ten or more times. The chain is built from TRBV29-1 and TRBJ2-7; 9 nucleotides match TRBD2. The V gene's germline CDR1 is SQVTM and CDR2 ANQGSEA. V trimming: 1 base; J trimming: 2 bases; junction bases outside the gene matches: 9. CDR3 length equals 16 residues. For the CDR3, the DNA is TGCAGCGTTGAAGGGGTTTCCGGGACTAGCACCTACGAGCAGTACTTC. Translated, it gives CSVEGVSGTSTYEQYF.

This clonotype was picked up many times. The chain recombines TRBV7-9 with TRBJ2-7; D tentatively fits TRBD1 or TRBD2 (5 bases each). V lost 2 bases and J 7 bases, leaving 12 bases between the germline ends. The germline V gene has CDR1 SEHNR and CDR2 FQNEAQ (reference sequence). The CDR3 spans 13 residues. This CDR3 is CASSLSGPHEQYF. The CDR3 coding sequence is TGTGCCAGCAGCTTATCGGGACCCCATGAGCAGTACTTC.

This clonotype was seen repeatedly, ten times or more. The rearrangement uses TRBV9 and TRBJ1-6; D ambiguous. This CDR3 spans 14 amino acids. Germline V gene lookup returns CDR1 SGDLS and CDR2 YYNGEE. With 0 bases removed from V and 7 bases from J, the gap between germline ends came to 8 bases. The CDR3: CASSVGTENSPLHF. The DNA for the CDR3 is TGTGCCAGCAGCGTAGGTACAGAAAATTCACCCCTCCACTTT.

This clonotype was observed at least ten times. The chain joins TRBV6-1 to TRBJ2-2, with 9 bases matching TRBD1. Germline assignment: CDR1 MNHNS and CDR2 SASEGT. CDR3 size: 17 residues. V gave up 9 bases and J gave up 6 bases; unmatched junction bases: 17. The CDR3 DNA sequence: TGTGCCAGTCGAAAAGGGGGGGACAGGGTTTCCCCCGGGGAGCTGTTTTTT. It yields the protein CASRKGGDRVSPGELFF.

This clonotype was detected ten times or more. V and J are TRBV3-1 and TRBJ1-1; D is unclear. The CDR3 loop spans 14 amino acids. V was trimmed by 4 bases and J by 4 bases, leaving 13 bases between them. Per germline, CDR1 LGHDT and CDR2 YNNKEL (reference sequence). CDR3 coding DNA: TGTGCCAGCAGCCCGCGGGGAGGAGGCACTGAAGCTTTCTTT. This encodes CASSPRGGGTEAFF.

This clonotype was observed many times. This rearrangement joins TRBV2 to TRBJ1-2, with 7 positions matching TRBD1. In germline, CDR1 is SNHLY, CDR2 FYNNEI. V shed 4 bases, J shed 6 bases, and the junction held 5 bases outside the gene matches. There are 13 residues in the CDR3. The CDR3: CASSVGQVDGYTF. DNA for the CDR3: TGTGCCAGCAGTGTTGGACAGGTCGATGGCTACACCTTC.

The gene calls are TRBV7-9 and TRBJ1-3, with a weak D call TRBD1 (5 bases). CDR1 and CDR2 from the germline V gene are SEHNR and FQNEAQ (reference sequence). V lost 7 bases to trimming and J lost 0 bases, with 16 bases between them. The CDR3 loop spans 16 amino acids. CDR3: CASISRVRNSGNTIYF. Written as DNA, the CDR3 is TGTGCCAGCATCTCCAGGGTCCGCAACTCTGGAAACACCATATATTTT.

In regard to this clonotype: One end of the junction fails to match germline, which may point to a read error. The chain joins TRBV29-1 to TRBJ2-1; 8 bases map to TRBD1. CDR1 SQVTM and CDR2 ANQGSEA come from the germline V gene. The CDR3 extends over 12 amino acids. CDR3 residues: CSVALTGEEHFF. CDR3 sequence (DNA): TGCAGCGTCGCATTGACAGGGGAAGAGCATTTCTTC.

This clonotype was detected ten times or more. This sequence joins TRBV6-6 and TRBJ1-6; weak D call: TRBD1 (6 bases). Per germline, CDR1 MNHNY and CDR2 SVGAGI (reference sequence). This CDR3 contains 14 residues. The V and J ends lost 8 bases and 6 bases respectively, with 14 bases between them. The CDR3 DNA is TGTGCCAGCGACATGGGCAGGGGTAATTCACCCCTCCACTTT. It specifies CASDMGRGNSPLHF.

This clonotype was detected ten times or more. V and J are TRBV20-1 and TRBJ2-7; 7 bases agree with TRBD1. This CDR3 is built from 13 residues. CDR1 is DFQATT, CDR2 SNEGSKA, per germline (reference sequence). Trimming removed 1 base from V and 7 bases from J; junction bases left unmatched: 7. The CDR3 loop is CSARGQGRWEQYF. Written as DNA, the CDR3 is TGCAGTGCTAGAGGACAGGGAAGGTGGGAGCAGTACTTC.

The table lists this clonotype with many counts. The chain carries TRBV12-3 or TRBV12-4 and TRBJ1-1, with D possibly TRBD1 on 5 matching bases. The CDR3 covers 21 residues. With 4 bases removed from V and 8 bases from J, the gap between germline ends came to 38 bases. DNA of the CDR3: TGTGCCAGCAGTTGGGCGGCAGGACAAATGGGACCAGACAAGGGGTCCCAAGAAGCTTTCTTT. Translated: CASSWAAGQMGPDKGSQEAFF.

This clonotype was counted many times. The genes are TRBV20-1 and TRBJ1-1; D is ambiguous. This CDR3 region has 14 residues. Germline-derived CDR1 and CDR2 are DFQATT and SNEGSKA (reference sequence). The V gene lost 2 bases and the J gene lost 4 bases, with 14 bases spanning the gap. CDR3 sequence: CSARSPFGSTEAFF. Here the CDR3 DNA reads TGCAGTGCTAGATCACCCTTCGGGAGCACTGAAGCTTTCTTT.

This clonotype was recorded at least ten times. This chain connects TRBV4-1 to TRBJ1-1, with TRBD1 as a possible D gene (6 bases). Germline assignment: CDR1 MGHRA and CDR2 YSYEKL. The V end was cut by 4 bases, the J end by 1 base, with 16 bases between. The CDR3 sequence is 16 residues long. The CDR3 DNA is TGCGCCAGCAGCCCGACCCCACAGGGTGGGAACACTGAAGCTTTCTTT. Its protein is CASSPTPQGGNTEAFF.

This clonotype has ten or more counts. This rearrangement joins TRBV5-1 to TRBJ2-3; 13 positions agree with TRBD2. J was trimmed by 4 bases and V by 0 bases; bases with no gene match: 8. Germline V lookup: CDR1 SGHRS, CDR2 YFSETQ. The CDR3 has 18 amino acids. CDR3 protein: CASSLELAGGLKPDTQYF. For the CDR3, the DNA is TGCGCCAGCAGCTTGGAACTAGCGGGGGGGCTAAAACCAGATACGCAGTATTTT.

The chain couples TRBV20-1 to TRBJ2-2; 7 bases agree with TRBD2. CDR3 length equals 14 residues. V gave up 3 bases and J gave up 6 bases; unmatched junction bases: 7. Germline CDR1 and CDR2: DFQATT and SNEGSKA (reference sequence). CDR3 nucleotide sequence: TGCAGTGCTAGCCCCTGGGCGGGGGCCGGGGAGCTGTTTTTT. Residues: CSASPWAGAGELFF.

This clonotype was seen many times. The CDR3 sequence: CSARTGDAYNEQFF. The CDR3 nucleotides are TGCAGTGCTAGAACAGGGGACGCCTACAATGAGCAGTTCTTC. The V gene is TRBV20-1, the J gene TRBJ2-1; TRBD1 matches at 7 bases. Per the germline V gene, CDR1 is DFQATT and CDR2 is SNEGSKA (reference sequence). Trimming at V came to 2 bases and at J to 2 bases, leaving 3 bases not matched to a gene. The CDR3 loop spans 14 amino acids.

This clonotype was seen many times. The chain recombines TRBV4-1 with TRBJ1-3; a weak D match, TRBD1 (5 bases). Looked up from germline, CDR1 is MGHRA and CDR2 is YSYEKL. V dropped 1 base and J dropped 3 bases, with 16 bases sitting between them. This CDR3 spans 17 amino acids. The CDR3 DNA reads TGCGCCAGCAGCCAAGGTCATCTGACAGAGATTGGAAACACCATATATTTT. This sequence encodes CASSQGHLTEIGNTIYF.

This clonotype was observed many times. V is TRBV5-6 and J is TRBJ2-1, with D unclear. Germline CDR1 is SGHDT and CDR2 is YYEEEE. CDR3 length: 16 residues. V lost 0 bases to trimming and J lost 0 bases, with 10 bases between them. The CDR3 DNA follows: TGTGCCAGCAGCTTGGTATCGGAGAGCTCCTACAATGAGCAGTTCTTC. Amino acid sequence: CASSLVSESSYNEQFF.

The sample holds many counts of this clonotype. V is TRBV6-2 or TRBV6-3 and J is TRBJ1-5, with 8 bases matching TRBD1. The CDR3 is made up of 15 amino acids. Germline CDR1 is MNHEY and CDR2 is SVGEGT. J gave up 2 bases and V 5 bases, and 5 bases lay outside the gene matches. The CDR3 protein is CASSAQGVGNQPQHF. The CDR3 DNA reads TGTGCCAGCAGTGCACAGGGGGTGGGCAATCAGCCCCAGCATTTT.

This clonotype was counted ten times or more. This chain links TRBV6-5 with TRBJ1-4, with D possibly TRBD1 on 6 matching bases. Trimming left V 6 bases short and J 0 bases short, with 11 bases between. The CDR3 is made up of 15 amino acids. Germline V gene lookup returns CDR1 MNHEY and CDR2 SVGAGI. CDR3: CASRPGHATNEKLFF. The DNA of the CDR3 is TGTGCCAGCAGGCCGGGACATGCAACTAATGAAAAACTGTTTTTT.

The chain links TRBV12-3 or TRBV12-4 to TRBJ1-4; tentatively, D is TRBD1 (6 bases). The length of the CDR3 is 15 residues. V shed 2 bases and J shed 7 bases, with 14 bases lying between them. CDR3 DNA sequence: TGTGCCAGCAGTTTATCCGGGGGCGAGAGTGAAAAACTGTTTTTT. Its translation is CASSLSGGESEKLFF.